This TCR beta chain stems from a study of T cell responses to AZD1222 COVID-19 vaccine. Study-wide results and limits: Donors were mostly white British, more females; clonal diversity possibly underestimated.

Comments on this clone: The antigen is unknown.

Here immunoSEQ multiplex PCR was the method, and the copy in TCRdb shows in-frame clones only, minus some. The sample shows about 170,000 clones, about nine tenths of them seen only once. The specimen was peripheral blood, collected on day 0 of AZD1222 vaccination. This receptor was identified in an adult in good health.

Written as DNA, the CDR3 is TGTGCCAGTAACGAGCGGGACAGGGTGGTCTATGGCTACACCTTC. Its protein product is CASNERDRVVYGYTF. V usage is TRBV19 and J usage is TRBJ1-2; 9 bases fit TRBD1. Germline V CDR1 and CDR2: LNHDA, SQIVND (reference sequence). After removal of 7 bases from V and 4 bases from J, the junction contained 10 bases not matched to a gene. The CDR3 has 15 amino acids.